A single T cell receptor (beta chain) is shown here with its context. Its target is unknown. Profiling relied on immunoSEQ multiplex PCR, and the TCRdb table lists in-frame clones only, not all of them. The table records some 1,600,000 clones, approximately 98% of them present only once. Germline V lookup: CDR1 SGHTA, CDR2 FQGNSA. This CDR3 is built from 11 residues. V shed 5 bases and J shed 5 bases, with 6 bases lying between them. The record originates from a study of shared clonotypes between healthy human individuals. Broader study findings: The researchers took only blood, and tissue repertoires probably look different. Estimated richness was generally greater in naive than memory subsets.

Donors, healthy HIV-negative adults, lacked recent acute infections or vaccinations. The chain links TRBV7-2 to TRBJ1-2; D gene ambiguous. The clonotype comes from a man in his thirties or forties in good health. Sequenced material: naive CD4+ T cells sorted from blood. Subset meaning: CD45RA+ positively selected. The CDR3 loop reads CASSVSYGYTF. In DNA form, the CDR3 reads TGTGCCAGCAGCGTCTCTTATGGCTACACCTTC.